This T cell receptor beta chain was observed in a study of monozygotic twins with cystic fibrosis (dated by TCRdb to the early 2020s). Background on the whole study: Barcoded libraries were made from roughly 2.7 micrograms of fragmented DNA using about 16 PCR cycles. To assess genetic influence on V and J gene usage, the study compared TCR beta repertoires within and across 16 monozygotic twin pairs with cystic fibrosis. Ten female and six male twin pairs, aged about 2.0 to 40 years (median about 9 years) and mostly children and adolescents, were included in the cohort. Twins were ranked among roughly 970 cohort participants for weight-for-height and FEVPerc (FEV1 disease centile) at the day of blood sampling. Data for three of the twin pairs had already been reported earlier in a different context. The research as a whole found: Significantly higher nucleotide-identical clonotype sharing was observed within monozygotic CF twin pairs than between unrelated CF individuals (P = 0.000026, Mann-Whitney). No association turned up between shared CDR3 numbers and age, concordance or disease severity, and the cohort was small. Simpson clonality tended to be low (median roughly 0.0097), which suggests a naive-dominated repertoire, although clonality was higher in the most severely affected patients. In 13 of 16 pairs, V gene usage most closely resembled the co-twin's, and the same held for J usage in 8 of 16 pairs, a pattern suggesting genetic constraints.

The CDR3, cysteine through phenylalanine, is 15 amino acids long. Only CDR3 DNA is held: 45 bases, read in frame from base 1. According to the germline V gene, CDR1 reads MNHEY and CDR2 reads SVGAGI. V drops 6 bases and J drops 3 bases, leaving 14 bases in between. TCR beta CDR3 regions were amplified by multiplex PCR using the immunoSEQ immune profiling system, following the manufacturer's instructions. Sequencing was performed on an Illumina NextSeq system. In the original analysis: Sequence data were processed on the immunoSEQ Analyzer platform, and clonality was computed as the square root of Simpson's index of productive rearrangements. Similarity in V and J usage was quantified by Jensen-Shannon distance, and CDR3 generation probabilities were calculated with OLGA. The immuneACCESS database (August 2020) and VDJdb (December 2020) were searched for shared CDR3 sequences. Held by TCRdb, this immuneACCESS table contains in-frame sequences only and omits some clones. Under half of the omission traces to an unresolved V gene where checked; the cause of the rest is unknown. D and trimming were read from the DNA, whereas the V and J calls and clone size are those reported in that table. Counted in this sample were approximately 17,000 clones; about 96% of them appeared once. The ten largest clones represent around 0.61% of the sample.

Comments on this clone: The antigen it binds to is not known. The sample holds no much larger clone one base away, and base qualities are not on file.

The twin pairs came from the European Cystic Fibrosis Twin and Sibling Study Cohort, which recruited patients from over a hundred CF clinics across 14 European countries. Both zygosity and CFTR genotype were checked in-house, and zygosity was tested with multiplex PCR across nine short tandem repeat loci. Peripheral blood was taken from each twin, and clinical parameters were recorded on the day of blood sampling. Phenol/chloroform extraction was used to isolate genomic DNA from peripheral blood cells, and the DNA was then kept in TE buffer at 4 degrees C. This clonotype was obtained from a girl aged 2 to 10 with cystic fibrosis. The chain couples TRBV6-5 to TRBJ1-4, with TRBD1 perhaps the D gene, on 6 matching bases. Sequencing used blood. The CDR3 region reads CASSLGGLANEKLFF. The DNA sequence reads TGTGCCAGCAGCCTCGGGGGGCTGGCTAATGAAAAACTGTTTTTT.